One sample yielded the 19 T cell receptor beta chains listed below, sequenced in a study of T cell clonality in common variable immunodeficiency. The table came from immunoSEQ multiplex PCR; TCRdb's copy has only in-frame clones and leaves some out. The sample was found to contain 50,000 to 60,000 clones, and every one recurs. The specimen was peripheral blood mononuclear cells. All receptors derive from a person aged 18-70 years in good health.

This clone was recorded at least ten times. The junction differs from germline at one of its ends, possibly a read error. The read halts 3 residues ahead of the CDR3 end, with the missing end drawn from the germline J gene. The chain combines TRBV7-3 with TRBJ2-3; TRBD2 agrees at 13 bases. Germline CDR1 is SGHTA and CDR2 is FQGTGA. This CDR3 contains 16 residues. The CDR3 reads CANSLRTSGSADTQYF. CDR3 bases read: TGTGCCAACAGCTTAAGGACTAGCGGGAGTGCAGATACG.

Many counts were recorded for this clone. The CDR3 bases that were read are TGTGCCAGCAGCCAAGAAGGTCGTTACGAG. The encoded protein is CASSQEGRYE. The entire CDR3 protein is CASSQEGRYEQYF. The V gene is TRBV4-2, the J gene TRBJ2-7; D remains unclear. The read falls 3 residues short of the CDR3 end, and the missing part is taken from the germline J gene. CDR1 is LGHNA, CDR2 YNFKEQ, per germline. V dropped 0 bases and J dropped 4 bases, with 7 bases sitting between them. This CDR3 is built from 13 residues.

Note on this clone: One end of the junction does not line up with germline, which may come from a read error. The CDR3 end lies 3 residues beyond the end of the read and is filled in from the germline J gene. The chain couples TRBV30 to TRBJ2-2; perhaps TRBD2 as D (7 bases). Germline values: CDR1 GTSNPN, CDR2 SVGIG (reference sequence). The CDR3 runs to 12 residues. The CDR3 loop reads CAWSLGGGGLFF. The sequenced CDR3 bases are TGTGCCTGGAGCCTAGGAGGGGGGGGG.

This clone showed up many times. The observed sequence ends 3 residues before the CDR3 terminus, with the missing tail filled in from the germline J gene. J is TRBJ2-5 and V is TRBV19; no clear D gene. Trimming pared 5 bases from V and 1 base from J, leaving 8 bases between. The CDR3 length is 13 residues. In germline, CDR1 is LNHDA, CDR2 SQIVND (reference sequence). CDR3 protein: CASSYPGQETQYF. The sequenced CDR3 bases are TGTGCCAGTAGTTATCCAGGCCAAGAGACC.

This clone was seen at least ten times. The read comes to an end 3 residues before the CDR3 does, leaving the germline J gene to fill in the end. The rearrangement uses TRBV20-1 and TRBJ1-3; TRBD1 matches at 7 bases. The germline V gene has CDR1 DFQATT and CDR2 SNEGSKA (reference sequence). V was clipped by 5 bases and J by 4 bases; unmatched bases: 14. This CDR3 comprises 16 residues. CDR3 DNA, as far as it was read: TGCAGTGCTTCGTCAGGGGGTGGTGGCGCGGGAAACACC. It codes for CSASSGGGGAGNT. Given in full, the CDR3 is CSASSGGGGAGNTIYF.

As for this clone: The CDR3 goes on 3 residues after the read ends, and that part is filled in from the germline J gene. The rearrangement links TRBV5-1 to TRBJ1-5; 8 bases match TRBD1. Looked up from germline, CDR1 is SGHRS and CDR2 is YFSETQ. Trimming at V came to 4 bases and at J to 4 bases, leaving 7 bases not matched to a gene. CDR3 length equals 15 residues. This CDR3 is CASSLEGQVNQPQHF. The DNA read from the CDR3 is TGCGCCAGCAGCCTGGAGGGACAGGTAAATCAGCCC.

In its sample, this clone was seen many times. The covered CDR3 bases are TGTGCCAGCAGCGGACAGGGCTCCAATGAAAAA. Its translation: CASSGQGSNEK. The complete CDR3 protein is CASSGQGSNEKLFF. The chain has TRBV28 and TRBJ1-4; 8 positions match TRBD1. The CDR3 is cut off 3 residues early in the read; its end comes from the germline J gene. The length of the CDR3 is 14 residues. Germline-derived CDR1 and CDR2 are MDHEN and SYDVKM. The trim removed 6 bases at V and 5 bases at J, leaving 5 bases unmatched.

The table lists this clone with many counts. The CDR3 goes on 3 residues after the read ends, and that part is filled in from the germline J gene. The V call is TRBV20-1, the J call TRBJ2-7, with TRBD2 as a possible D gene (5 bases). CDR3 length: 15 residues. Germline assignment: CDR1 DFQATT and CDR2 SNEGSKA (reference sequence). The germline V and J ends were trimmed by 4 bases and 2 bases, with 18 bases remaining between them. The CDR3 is CSAKVLTTDPYEQYF. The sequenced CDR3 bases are TGCAGTGCTAAGGTTCTGACTACGGACCCCTACGAG.

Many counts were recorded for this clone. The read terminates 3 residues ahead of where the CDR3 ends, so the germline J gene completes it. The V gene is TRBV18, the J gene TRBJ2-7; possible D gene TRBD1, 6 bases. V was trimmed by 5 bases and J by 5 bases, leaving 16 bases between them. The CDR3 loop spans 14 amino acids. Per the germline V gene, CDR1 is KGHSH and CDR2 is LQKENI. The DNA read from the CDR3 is TGTGCCAGCTCAAAGATCCGGGACATGGACGAG. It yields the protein CASSKIRDMDE. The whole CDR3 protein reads CASSKIRDMDEQYF.

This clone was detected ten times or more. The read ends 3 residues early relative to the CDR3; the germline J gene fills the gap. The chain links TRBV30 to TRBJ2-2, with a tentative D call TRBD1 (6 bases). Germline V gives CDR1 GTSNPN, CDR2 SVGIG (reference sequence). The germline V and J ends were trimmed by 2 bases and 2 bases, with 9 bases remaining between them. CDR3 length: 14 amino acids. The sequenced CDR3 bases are TGTGCCTGGAGTATCGGGACAAACACCGGGGAG. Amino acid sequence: CAWSIGTNTGE. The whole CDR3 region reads CAWSIGTNTGELFF.

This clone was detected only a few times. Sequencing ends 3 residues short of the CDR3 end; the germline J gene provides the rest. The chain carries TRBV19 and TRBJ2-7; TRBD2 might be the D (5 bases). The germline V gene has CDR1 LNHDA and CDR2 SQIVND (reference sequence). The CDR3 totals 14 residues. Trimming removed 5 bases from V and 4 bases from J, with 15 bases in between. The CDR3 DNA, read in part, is TGTGCCAGTAGTTTTATCGGGGAGACGTACGAG. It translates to CASSFIGETYE. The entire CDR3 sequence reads CASSFIGETYEQYF.

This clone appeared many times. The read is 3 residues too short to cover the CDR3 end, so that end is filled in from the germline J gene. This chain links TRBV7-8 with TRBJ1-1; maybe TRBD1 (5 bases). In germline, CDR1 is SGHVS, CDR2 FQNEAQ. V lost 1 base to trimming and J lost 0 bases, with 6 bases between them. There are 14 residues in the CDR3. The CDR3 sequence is CASSLGGVNTEAFF. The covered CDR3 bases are TGTGCCAGCAGCTTAGGAGGGGTGAACACTGAA.

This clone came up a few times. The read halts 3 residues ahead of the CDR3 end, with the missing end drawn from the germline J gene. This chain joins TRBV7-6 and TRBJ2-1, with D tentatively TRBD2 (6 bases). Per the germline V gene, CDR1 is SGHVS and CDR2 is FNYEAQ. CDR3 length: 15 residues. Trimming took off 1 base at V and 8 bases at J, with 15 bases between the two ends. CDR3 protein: CASSLGANPGDEQFF. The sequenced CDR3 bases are TGTGCCAGCAGCTTAGGGGCAAATCCGGGGGATGAG.

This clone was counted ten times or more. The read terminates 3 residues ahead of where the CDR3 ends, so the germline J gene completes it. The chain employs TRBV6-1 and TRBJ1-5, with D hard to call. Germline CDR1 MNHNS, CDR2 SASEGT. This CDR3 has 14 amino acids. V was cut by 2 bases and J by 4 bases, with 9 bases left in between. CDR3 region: CASSEQAVNQPQHF. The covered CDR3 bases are TGTGCCAGCAGTGAACAGGCAGTTAATCAGCCC.

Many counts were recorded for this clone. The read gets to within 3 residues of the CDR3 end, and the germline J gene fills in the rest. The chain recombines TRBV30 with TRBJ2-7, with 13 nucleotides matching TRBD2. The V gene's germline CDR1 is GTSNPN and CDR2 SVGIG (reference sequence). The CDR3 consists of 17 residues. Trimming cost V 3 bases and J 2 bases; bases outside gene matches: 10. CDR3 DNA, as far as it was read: TGTGCCTGGAGCGAGGGGACTAGCGGGATCAGCCCCTACGAG. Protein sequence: CAWSEGTSGISPYE. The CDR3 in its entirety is CAWSEGTSGISPYEQYF.

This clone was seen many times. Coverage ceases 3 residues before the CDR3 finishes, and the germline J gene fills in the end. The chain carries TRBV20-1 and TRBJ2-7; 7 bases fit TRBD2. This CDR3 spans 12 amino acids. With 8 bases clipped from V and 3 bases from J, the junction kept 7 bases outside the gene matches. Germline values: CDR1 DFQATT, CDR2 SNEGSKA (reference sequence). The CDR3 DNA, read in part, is TGCAGTTCGAGTGAGCGGGACTACGAG. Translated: CSSSERDYE. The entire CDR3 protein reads CSSSERDYEQYF.

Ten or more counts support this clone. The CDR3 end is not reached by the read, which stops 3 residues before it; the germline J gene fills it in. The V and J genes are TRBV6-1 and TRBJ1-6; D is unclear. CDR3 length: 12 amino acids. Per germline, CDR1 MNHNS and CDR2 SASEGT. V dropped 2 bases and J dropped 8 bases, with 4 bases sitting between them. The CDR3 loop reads CASSELDSPLHF. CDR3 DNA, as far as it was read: TGTGCCAGCAGTGAACTCGATTCACCC.

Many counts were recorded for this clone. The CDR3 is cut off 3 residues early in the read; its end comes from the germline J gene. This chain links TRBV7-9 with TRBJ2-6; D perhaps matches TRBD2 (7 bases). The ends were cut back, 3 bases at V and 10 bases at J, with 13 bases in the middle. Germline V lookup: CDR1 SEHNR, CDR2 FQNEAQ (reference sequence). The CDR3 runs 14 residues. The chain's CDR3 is CASSLGGHTNVLTF. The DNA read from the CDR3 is TGTGCCAGCAGCTTGGGGGGGCACACAAACGTC.

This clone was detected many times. CDR3 sequence: CASSLTSGGTDTQYF. The DNA read from the CDR3 is TGCGCCAGCAGCTTAACTAGCGGGGGCACAGATACG. The chain uses TRBV5-1 and TRBJ2-3; the match to TRBD2 covers 10 bases. The CDR3 end is not reached by the read, which stops 3 residues before it; the germline J gene fills it in. The CDR3 contains 15 residues. J gave up 1 base and V 2 bases, and 1 base lay outside the gene matches. The germline V gene has CDR1 SGHRS and CDR2 YFSETQ.